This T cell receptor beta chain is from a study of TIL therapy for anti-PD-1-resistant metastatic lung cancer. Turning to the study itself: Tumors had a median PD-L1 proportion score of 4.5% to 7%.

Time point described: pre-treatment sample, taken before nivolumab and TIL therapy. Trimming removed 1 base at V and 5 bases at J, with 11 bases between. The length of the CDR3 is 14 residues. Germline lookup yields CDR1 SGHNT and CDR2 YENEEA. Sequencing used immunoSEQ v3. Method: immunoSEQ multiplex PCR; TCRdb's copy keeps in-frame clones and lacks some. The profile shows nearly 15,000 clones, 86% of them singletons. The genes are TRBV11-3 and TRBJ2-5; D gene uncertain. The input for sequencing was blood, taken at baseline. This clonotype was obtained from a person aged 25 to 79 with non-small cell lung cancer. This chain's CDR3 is CASSLGWRKETQYF. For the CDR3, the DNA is TGTGCCAGCAGCTTAGGTTGGCGTAAGGAGACCCAGTACTTC.